The TCR beta chain under discussion was sequenced for a study of T cell repertoires in cytomegalovirus infection. Across the study: Matching HLA type and CMV infection were both indicated by public TCR beta signatures. Broader study findings: HLA-C-restricted CMV-specific TCR beta clonotypes were dominant in the ex vivo response.

Each CDR3 protein gets one entry after TCRdb re-called the reads with MiXCR. The sample holds around 120,000 distinct CDR3 sequences, approximately 24% seen once. V was shortened by 7 bases and J by 4 bases, with 11 bases between the two germline ends. CDR1 is ENHRY, CDR2 SYGVKD, per germline. This CDR3 spans 12 amino acids. This clonotype was seen only a few times. The antigen remains unidentified. This TCR was sampled from a human donor in good health (CMV status not recorded). Some clones in this sample may be carry-over from other donors' samples. Source material: PBMCs, sequenced either directly or after in vitro stimulation (not recorded which). The chain has TRBV10-3 and TRBJ2-7; possibly TRBD2 for D (6 bases). The CDR3 DNA sequence: TGTGCCATCAAGGCGGGGCCTTACGAGCAGTACTTC. Translating it yields CAIKAGPYEQYF.